This TCR beta chain was documented in a study of T cell repertoires in cytomegalovirus infection. Overall study: Used in the study were CMV epitopes, some recently identified and HLA-C-restricted, others well-studied and HLA-B-restricted. CMV infection together with matching HLA type was indicated by public TCR beta signatures. The study's findings and limits: It was HLA-C-restricted CMV-specific TCR beta clonotypes that dominated the response ex vivo.

The CDR3 is 15 amino acids. Germline V gene sequence: CDR1 MNHEY, CDR2 SVGEGT. Trimming took off 1 base at V and 5 bases at J, with 15 bases between the two ends. TCRdb analysed the reads with MiXCR anew, one entry per CDR3 protein. The sample lists 370,000 or so distinct CDR3 sequences, about 34% occurring once. This clonotype was seen a few times. As yet, its antigen is unknown. The rearrangement uses TRBV6-2 or TRBV6-3 and TRBJ2-7; either TRBD1 or TRBD2 may supply D (5 bases each). This clonotype was obtained from a human donor in good health (CMV status not recorded). Some clones in this sample may be carry-over from other donors' samples. The material was cultured PBMCs, obtained from culture after CMV antigen stimulation. Here the CDR3 reads CASSYWKGRGDEQYF. The DNA of the CDR3 is TGTGCCAGCAGTTACTGGAAGGGGCGAGGGGACGAGCAGTACTTC.